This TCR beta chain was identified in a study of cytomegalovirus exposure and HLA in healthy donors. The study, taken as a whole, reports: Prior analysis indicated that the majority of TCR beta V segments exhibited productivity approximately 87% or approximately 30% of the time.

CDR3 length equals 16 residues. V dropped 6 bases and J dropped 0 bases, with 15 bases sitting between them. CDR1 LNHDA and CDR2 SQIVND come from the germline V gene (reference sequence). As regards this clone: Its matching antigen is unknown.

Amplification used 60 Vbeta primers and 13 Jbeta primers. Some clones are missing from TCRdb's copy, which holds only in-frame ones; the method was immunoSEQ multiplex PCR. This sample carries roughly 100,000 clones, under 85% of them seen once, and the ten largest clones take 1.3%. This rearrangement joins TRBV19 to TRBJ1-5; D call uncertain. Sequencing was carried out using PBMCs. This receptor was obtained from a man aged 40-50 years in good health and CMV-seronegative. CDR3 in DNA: TGTGCCAGTAGCTCCACCGCGGATAATAGCAATCAGCCCCAGCATTTT. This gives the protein CASSSTADNSNQPQHF.